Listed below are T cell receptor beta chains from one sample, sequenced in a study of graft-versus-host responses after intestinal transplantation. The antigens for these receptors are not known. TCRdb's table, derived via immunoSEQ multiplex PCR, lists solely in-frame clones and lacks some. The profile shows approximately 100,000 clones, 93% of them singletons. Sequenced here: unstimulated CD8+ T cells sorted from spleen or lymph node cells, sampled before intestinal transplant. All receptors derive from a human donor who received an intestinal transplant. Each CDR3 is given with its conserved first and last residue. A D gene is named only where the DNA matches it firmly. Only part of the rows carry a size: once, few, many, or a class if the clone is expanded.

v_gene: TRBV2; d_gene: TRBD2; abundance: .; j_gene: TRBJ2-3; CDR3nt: TGTGCCAGCGGTAGCGGGGTTGGCACAGATACGCAGTATTTT; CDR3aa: CASGSGVGTDTQYF
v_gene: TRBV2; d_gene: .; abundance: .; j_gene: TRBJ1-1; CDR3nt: TGTGCCAGCAGGGACGGGTACACTGAAGCTTTCTTT; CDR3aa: CASRDGYTEAFF
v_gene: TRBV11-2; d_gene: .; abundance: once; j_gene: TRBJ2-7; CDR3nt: TGTGCCAGCAGCTTAGACGTTGGGAGTGAGCAGTACTTC; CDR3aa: CASSLDVGSEQYF
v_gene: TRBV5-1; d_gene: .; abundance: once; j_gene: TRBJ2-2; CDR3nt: TGCGCCAGCAGCTTGACAAGCTACACCGGGGAGCTGTTTTTT; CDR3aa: CASSLTSYTGELFF
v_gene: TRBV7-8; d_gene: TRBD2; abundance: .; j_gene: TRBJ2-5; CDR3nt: TGTGCCAGCAGTGCGGGGGGGCCAGAGACCCAGTACTTC; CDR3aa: CASSAGGPETQYF
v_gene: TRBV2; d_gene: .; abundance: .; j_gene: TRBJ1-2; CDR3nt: TGTGCCAGCAGTAGGGCAGTGGATGGCTACACCTTC; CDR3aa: CASSRAVDGYTF
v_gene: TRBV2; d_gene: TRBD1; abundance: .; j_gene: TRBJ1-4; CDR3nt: TGTGCCAGCAGTGTGGGACAGGAGACAACTAATGAAAAACTGTTTTTT; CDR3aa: CASSVGQETTNEKLFF
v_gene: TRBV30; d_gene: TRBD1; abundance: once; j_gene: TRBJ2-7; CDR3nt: TGTGCCTGGAGAGATCCCGGGACAGGGTCGCGGGAGCAGTACTTC; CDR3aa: CAWRDPGTGSREQYF
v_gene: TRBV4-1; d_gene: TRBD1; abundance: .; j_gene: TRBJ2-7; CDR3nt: TGCGCCAGCAGCCAAGATTTAGGACAGGGGTACGAGCAGTACTTC; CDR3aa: CASSQDLGQGYEQYF
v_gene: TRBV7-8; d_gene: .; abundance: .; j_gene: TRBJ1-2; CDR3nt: TGTGCCAGCAGCTTAGAAGGGTCAGGGAGAGGCTACACCTTC; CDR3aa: CASSLEGSGRGYTF
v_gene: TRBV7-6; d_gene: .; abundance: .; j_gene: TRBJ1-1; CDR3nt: TGTGCCAGCAGCCCCCTCCTGGGGACGAACACTGAAGCTTTCTTT; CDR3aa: CASSPLLGTNTEAFF
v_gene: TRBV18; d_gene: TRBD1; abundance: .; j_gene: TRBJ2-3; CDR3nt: TGTGCCAGCTCCCAGAGGGACAGACCCACAGATACGCAGTATTTT; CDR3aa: CASSQRDRPTDTQYF
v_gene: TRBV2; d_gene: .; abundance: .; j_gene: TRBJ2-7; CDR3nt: TGTGCCAGCAGTGACCCCCAGGGGAAGCAGTACTTC; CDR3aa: CASSDPQGKQYF
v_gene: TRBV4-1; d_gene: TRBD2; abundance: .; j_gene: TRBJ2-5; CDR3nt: TGCGCCAGCAGCCCTCGGACTAGCTTACAAGAGACCCAGTACTTC; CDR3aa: CASSPRTSLQETQYF
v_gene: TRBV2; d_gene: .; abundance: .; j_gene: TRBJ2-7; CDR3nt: TGTGCCGGACTCCTCTCGGCGGCGGGGGCCGCCTACGAGCAGTACTTC; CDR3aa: CAGLLSAAGAAYEQYF
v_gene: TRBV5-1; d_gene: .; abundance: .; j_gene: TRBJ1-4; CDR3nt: TGCGCCAGCAGCCAAGGGACGGGGGAAGAACTGTTTTTT; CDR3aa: CASSQGTGEELFF
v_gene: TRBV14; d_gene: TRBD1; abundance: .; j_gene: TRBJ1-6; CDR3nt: TGTGCCAGCAGCCATCGGACAGGGTCGCATTCACCCCTCCACTTT; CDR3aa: CASSHRTGSHSPLHF
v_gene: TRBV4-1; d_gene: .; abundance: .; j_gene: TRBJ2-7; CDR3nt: TGCGCCAGCAGCCAGCAAGGAGTTGACGAGCAGTACTTC; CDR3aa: CASSQQGVDEQYF
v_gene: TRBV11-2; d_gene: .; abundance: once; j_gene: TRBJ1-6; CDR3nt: TGTGCCAGCAGAAGAACAGGGTACAATTCACCCCTCCACTTT; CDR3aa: CASRRTGYNSPLHF
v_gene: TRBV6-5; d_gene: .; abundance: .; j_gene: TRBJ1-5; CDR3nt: TGTGCCAGCATAGGGTTTCAGCCCCAGCATTTT; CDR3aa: CASIGFQPQHF
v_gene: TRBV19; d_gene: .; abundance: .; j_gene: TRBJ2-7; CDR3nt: TGTGCCAGTACCCAGGGGTCTGGCGAGCAGTACTTC; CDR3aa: CASTQGSGEQYF
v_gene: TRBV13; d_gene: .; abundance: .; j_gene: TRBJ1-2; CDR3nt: TGTGCCAGCAGCTTTCGACAGCCCCAGGGCCATGGCTACACCTTC; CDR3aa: CASSFRQPQGHGYTF
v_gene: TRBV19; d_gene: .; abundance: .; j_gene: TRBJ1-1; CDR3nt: TGTGCCAGTAGTATGGGAAACACTGAAGCTTTCTTT; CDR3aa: CASSMGNTEAFF
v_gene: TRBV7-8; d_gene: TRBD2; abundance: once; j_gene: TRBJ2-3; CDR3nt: TGTGCCAGCAGCTTGGGACTAGCGGGGTTACGGACAGATACGCAGTATTTT; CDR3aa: CASSLGLAGLRTDTQYF
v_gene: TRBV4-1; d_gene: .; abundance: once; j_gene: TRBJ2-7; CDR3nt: TGCGCCAGCAGCCAAGTTGTGGCAGGGTCCCCCTACGAGCAGTACTTC; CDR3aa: CASSQVVAGSPYEQYF
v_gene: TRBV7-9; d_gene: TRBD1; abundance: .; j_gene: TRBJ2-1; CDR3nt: TGTGCCAGCAGCCCCCGGGGCGGACAGGGAAACAAAGAGCAGTTCTTC; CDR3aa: CASSPRGGQGNKEQFF
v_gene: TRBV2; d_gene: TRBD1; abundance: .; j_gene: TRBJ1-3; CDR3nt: TGTGCCAGCAGTGAGGGACAGGGGGCTTTCGCTGGAAACACCATATATTTT; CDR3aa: CASSEGQGAFAGNTIYF
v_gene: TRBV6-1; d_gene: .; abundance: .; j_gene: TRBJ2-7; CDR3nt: TGTGCCAGCAGTCCCCTCGGTAGCGGCTACGAGCAGTACTTC; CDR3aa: CASSPLGSGYEQYF
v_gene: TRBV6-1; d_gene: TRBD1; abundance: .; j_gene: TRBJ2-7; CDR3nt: TGTGCCAGCAGAACCGGGACAGGGACCGAGCAGTACTTC; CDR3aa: CASRTGTGTEQYF
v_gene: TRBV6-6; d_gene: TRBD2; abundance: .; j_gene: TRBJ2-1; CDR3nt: TGTGCCAGCAGTAAGGGACTAGCGGGATACAATGAGCAGTTCTTC; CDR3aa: CASSKGLAGYNEQFF
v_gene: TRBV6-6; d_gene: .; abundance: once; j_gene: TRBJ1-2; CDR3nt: TGTGCCAGCAGTTACTTCCAGACAGCGACGGGGGGCTACACCTTC; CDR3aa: CASSYFQTATGGYTF
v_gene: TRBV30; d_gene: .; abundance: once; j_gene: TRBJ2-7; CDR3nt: TGTGCCTGGACAATGGGATACGAGCAGTACTTC; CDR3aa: CAWTMGYEQYF
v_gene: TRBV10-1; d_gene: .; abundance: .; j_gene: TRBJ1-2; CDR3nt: TGCGCCAGCAGACACTCGGGAGGGTTCAAGAACTATGGCTACACCTTC; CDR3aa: CASRHSGGFKNYGYTF
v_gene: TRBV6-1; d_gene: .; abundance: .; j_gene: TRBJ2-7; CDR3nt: TGTGCCAGCAGTGTTCGGTACAGACCCTACGAGCAGTACTTC; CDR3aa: CASSVRYRPYEQYF
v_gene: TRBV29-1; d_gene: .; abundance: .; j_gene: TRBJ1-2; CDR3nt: TGCAGCGTTGGGGACCCGGCAGGGGAGAACGGCTACACCTTC; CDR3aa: CSVGDPAGENGYTF
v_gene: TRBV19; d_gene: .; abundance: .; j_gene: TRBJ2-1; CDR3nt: TGTGCCAGTAGCTATTCCCTGAACAATGAGCAGTTCTTC; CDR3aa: CASSYSLNNEQFF
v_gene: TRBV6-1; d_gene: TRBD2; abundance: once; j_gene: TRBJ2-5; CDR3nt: TGTGCCAGCAGCCCCCTGGCGGGGGGTGAGACCCAGTACTTC; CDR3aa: CASSPLAGGETQYF
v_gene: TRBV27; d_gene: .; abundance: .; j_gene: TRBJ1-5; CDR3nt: TGTGCCAGCCAAGAGGTATGGTATAGCAATCAGCCCCAGCATTTT; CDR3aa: CASQEVWYSNQPQHF
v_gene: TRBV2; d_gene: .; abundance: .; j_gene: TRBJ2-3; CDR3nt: TGTGCCAGCAGTGAACCGGGACTCCCCGCCAGGGCAGATACGCAGTATTTT; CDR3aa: CASSEPGLPARADTQYF
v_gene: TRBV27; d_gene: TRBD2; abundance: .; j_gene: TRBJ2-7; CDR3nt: TGTGCCAGCAGTTCCCCCGGGGGGGGCGACTACGAGCAGTACTTC; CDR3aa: CASSSPGGGDYEQYF
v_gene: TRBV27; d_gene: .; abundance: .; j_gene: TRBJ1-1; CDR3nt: TGTGCCAGCAGTTACCCCGACACTGAAGCTTTCTTT; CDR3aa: CASSYPDTEAFF
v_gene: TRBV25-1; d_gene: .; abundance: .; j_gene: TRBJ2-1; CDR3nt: TGTGCCAGCAGCCCGGGACACTACAATGAGCAGTTCTTC; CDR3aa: CASSPGHYNEQFF
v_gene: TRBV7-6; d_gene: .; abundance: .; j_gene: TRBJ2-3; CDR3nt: TGTGCCAGCAGCTTAGTGTCTGGGGTGGGAGATACGCAGTATTTT; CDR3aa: CASSLVSGVGDTQYF
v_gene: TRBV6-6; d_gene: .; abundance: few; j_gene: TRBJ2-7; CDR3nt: TGTGCCAGCAGTTACTCTTTGGTTGGCGAGCAGTACTTC; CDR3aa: CASSYSLVGEQYF
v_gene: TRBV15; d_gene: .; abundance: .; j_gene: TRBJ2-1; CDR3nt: TGTGCCACCAGCATTGAGGGACTCTACAATGAGCAGTTCTTC; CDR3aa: CATSIEGLYNEQFF
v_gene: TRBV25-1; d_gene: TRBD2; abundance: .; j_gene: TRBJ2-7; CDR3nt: TGTGCCAGCAGTGAGCGCTCGGGACTAGCGGGGTACGAGCAGTACTTC; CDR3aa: CASSERSGLAGYEQYF
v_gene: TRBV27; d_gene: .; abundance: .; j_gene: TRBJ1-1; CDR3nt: TGTGCCAGCAGTTTCGGGGGAATGAACACTGAAGCTTTCTTT; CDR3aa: CASSFGGMNTEAFF
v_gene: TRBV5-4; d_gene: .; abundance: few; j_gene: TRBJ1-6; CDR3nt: TGTGCCAGCAGCTTGGGCGACCTCTCGCTTGGTTCACCCCTCCACTTT; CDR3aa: CASSLGDLSLGSPLHF
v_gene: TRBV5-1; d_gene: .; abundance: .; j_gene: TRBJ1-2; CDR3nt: TGCGCCAGCAGCTTGGAAGTAACTTCTTACTATGGCTACACCTTC; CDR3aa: CASSLEVTSYYGYTF
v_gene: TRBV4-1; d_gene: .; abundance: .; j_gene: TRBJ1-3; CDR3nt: TGCGCCAGCAGCCAAGATTCGGGGGGCCCCTCTGGAAACACCATATATTTT; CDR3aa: CASSQDSGGPSGNTIYF
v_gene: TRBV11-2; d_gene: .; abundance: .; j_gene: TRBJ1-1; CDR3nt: TGTGCCAGCAGCTCCGGGACCGGCGCTTTCTTT; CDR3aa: CASSSGTGAFF
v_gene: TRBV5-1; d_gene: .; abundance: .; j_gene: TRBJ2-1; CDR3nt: TGCGCCAGCAGCTTGGACGGGGTGAGGTTCTTC; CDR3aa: CASSLDGVRFF
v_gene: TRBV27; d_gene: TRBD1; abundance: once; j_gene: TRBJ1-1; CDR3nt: TGTGCCAGCAGTTTATCGTACGGGACAGGGGCCCCCAACACTGAAGCTTTCTTT; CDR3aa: CASSLSYGTGAPNTEAFF
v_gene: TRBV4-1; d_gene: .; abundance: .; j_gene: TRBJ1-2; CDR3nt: TGCGCCAGCAGCCAATTTCCTTTACAACCCAACTATGGCTACACCTTC; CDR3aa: CASSQFPLQPNYGYTF
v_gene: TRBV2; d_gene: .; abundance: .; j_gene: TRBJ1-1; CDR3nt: TGTGCCAGCAGTGTCACAGGACCCTTCACTGAAGCTTTCTTT; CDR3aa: CASSVTGPFTEAFF
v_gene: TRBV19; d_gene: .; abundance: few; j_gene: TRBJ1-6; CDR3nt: TGTGCCAGTAGTATCCTCGGGGCCCTTCTCCTCCACTTT; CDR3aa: CASSILGALLLHF
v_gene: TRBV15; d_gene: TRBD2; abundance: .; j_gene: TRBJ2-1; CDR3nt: TGTGCCACCAGCAGAGGTAGCGGGGGGGCCTACAATGAGCAGTTCTTC; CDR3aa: CATSRGSGGAYNEQFF
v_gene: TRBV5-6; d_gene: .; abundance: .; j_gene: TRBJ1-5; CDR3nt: TGTGCCAGCAGTTATTCTGGGACCTATAGCAATCAGCCCCAGCATTTT; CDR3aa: CASSYSGTYSNQPQHF
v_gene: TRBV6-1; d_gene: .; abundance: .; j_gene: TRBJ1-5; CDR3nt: TGTGCCAGCAGTGACAGGGGTTTCGGTCAGCCCCAGCATTTT; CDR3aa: CASSDRGFGQPQHF
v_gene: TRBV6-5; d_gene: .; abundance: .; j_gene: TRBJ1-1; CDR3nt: TGTGCCAGCAGTTACTCGACGCCAGTAGCTACCACTGAAGCTTTCTTT; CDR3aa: CASSYSTPVATTEAFF